The T cell receptor (beta chain) under discussion was sequenced for a study of cytomegalovirus exposure and HLA in healthy donors. Study-wide background: The 100 to 150 validation repertoires matched the 666 first-cohort repertoires in platform, a later analysis reported. General study findings and limits: Specificity for CMV antigens was confirmed in vitro for a few of the CMV-associated chains. The classifier was said to identify cytomegalovirus status with high specificity and sensitivity. According to the study, about 180 TCR beta chains were cytomegalovirus-associated.

Clones were read by immunoSEQ multiplex PCR, and TCRdb kept only the in-frame ones, dropping some. The sample lists 110,000 or so clones, more than 70% seen once, with roughly 2.1% in the top ten. The trim removed 0 bases at V and 2 bases at J, leaving 8 bases unmatched. CDR3 size: 17 residues. Germline values: CDR1 LNHDA, CDR2 SQIVND (reference sequence). A few counts support this clone. Antigen specificity is unknown. The genes are TRBV19 and TRBJ2-5; 8 positions agree with TRBD2. This clonotype was obtained from a woman between 18 and 30 years old in good health and CMV-seronegative. Sequencing was performed on PBMCs. DNA of the CDR3: TGTGCCAGTAGTATAGATCGAGGACTAGCACGTCAAGAGACCCAGTACTTC. As protein: CASSIDRGLARQETQYF.